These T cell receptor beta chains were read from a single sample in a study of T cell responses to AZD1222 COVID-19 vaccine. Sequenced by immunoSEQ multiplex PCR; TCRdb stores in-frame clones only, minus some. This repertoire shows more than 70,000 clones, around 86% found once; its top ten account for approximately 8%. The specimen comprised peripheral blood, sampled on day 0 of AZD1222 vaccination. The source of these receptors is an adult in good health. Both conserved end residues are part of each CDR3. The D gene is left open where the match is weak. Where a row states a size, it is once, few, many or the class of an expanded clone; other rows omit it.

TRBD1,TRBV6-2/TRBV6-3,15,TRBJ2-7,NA,CASSHRGAGAYEQYF,TGTGCCAGCAGTCACAGGGGTGCGGGCGCCTACGAGCAGTACTTC
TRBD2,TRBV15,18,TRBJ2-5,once,CATSRVGSAGGPGETQYF,TGTGCCACCAGCAGAGTTGGGTCCGCGGGAGGGCCCGGGGAGACCCAGTACTTC
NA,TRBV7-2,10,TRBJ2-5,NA,CASSLETQYF,TGTGCCAGCAGCCTGGAGACCCAGTACTTC
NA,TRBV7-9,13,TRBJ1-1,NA,CASSPMSNTEAFF,TGTGCCAGCAGCCCGATGTCGAACACTGAAGCTTTCTTT
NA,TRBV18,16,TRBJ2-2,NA,CASSPPPIQATGELFF,TGTGCCAGCTCACCCCCTCCAATCCAGGCGACCGGGGAGCTGTTTTTT
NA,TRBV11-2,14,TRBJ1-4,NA,CASSKDSRNEKLFF,TGTGCCAGCAGCAAGGACAGTAGGAATGAAAAACTGTTTTTT
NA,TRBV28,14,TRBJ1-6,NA,CASSLGTHNSPLHF,TGTGCCAGCAGCCTCGGGACACATAATTCACCCCTCCACTTT
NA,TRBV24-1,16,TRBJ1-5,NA,CATSDSSGPGDQPQHF,TGTGCCACCAGTGATTCCTCGGGACCGGGAGATCAGCCCCAGCATTTT
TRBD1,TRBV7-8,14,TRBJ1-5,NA,CASSRGTGAQPQHF,TGTGCCAGCAGCCGCGGGACAGGGGCTCAGCCCCAGCATTTT
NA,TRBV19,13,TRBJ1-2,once,CASSNRGSYGYTF,TGTGCCAGTAGTAACAGAGGCAGCTATGGCTACACCTTC
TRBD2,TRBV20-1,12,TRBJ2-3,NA,CSAGGLVDTQYF,TGCAGTGCTGGTGGACTAGTCGATACGCAGTATTTT
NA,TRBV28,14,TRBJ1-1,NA,CASSTALFGGEAFF,TGTGCCAGCAGTACGGCTCTGTTCGGGGGTGAAGCTTTCTTT
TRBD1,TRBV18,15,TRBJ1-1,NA,CASSLRTGANTEAFF,TGTGCCAGCTCACTACGGACAGGGGCAAACACTGAAGCTTTCTTT
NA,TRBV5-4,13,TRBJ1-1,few,CATETALNTEAFF,TGTGCCACCGAGACAGCGTTGAACACTGAAGCTTTCTTT
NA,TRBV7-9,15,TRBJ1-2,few,CASSLSVAGEYGYTF,TGTGCCAGCAGCTTATCTGTTGCTGGGGAGTATGGCTACACCTTC
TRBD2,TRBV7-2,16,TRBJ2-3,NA,CASSLVAGVVTDTQYF,TGTGCCAGCAGCTTAGTCGCGGGAGTAGTTACGGATACGCAGTATTTT
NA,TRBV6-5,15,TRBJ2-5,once,CASSYSPPAGETQYF,TGTGCCAGCAGTTACTCCCCCCCGGCGGGGGAGACCCAGTACTTC
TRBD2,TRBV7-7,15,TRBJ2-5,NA,CASSLVLAGAETQYF,TGTGCCAGCAGCTTAGTACTAGCGGGAGCGGAGACCCAGTACTTC
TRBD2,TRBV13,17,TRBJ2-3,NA,CASSQGLASLFTDTQYF,TGTGCCAGCAGCCAAGGACTAGCCTCATTATTCACAGATACGCAGTATTTT
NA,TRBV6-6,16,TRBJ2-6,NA,CASSYSNLPGANVLTF,TGTGCCAGCAGTTACTCGAATCTGCCTGGGGCCAACGTCCTGACTTTC
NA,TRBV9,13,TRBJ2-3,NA,CASSETSTDTQYF,TGTGCCAGCAGCGAGACAAGCACAGATACGCAGTATTTT
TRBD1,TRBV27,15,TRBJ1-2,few,CASSNPTGGYYGYTF,TGTGCCAGCAGCAATCCGACAGGGGGCTACTATGGCTACACCTTC
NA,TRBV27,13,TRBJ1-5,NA,CASSSWENQPQHF,TGTGCCAGCAGTTCGTGGGAAAATCAGCCCCAGCATTTT
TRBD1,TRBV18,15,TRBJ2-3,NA,CASSLPGQGGDTQYF,TGTGCCAGCTCACTCCCGGGACAGGGAGGTGATACGCAGTATTTT
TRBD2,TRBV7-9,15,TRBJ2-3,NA,CASSSGLASTDTQYF,TGTGCCAGCAGCTCGGGACTAGCTAGCACAGATACGCAGTATTTT
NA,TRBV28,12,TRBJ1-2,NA,CASSFGGYGYTF,TGTGCCAGCAGTTTCGGGGGGTATGGCTACACCTTC
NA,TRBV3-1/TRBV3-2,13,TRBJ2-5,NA,CASSQGREETQYF,TGTGCCAGCAGCCAGGGACGTGAGGAGACCCAGTACTTC
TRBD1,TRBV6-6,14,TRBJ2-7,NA,CAGSWTGDKDEQYF,TGTGCCGGCTCCTGGACAGGGGACAAAGACGAGCAGTACTTC
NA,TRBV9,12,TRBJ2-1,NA,CASSLTNNEQFF,TGTGCCAGCAGCCTTACTAACAATGAGCAGTTCTTC
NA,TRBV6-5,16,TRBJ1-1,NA,CASSYSNGGSSTEAFF,TGTGCCAGCAGTTACTCGAACGGGGGGAGCTCTACTGAAGCTTTCTTT
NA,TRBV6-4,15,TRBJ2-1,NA,CASSDSRGSWNEQFF,TGTGCCAGCAGTGACTCCCGGGGCTCTTGGAATGAGCAGTTCTTC
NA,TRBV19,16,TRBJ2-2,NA,CASESTTPSNTGELFF,TGTGCCAGTGAATCGACGACACCATCGAACACCGGGGAGCTGTTTTTT
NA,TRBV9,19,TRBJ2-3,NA,CASSVEVAEGGVGQDTQYF,TGTGCCAGCAGCGTAGAGGTGGCGGAGGGGGGAGTAGGGCAAGATACGCAGTATTTT
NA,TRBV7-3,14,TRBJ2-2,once,CASSLISRTGELFF,TGTGCCAGCAGCTTAATATCCCGCACCGGGGAGCTGTTTTTT
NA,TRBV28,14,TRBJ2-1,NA,CASRKGGSYNEQFF,TGTGCCAGCAGAAAGGGGGGATCCTACAATGAGCAGTTCTTC
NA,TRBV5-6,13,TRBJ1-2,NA,CASSMGGSYGYTF,TGTGCCAGCAGCATGGGGGGTTCCTATGGCTACACCTTC
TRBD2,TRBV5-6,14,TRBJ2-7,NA,CASSWSGVNYEQYF,TGTGCCAGCAGCTGGAGCGGGGTTAACTACGAGCAGTACTTC
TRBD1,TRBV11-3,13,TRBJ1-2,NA,CASSRDRGLGYTF,TGTGCCAGCAGCCGAGACAGGGGGCTCGGCTACACCTTC
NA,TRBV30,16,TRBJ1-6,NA,CAWSRMRSSYNSPLHF,TGTGCCTGGAGTCGGATGAGGAGCTCCTATAATTCACCCCTCCACTTT
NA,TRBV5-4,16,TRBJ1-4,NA,CASSPPGQGTNEKLFF,TGTGCCAGCAGCCCCCCGGGACAAGGAACTAATGAAAAACTGTTTTTT
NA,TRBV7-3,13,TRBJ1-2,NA,CASSSGENYGYTF,TGTGCCAGCAGCTCGGGGGAGAACTATGGCTACACCTTC
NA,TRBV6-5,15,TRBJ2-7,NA,CASSRTAGPTYEQYF,TGTGCCAGCAGCCGTACGGCGGGACCCACATACGAGCAGTACTTC
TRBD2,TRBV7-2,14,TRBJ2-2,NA,CASSLWEGTGELFF,TGTGCCAGCAGCTTATGGGAGGGAACCGGGGAGCTGTTTTTT
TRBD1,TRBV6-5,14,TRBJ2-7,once,CASSFRQGPYEQYF,TGTGCCAGCAGTTTCCGACAGGGTCCCTACGAGCAGTACTTC
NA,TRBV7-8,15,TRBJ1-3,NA,CASSFRRDSGNTIYF,TGTGCCAGCAGCTTCAGGCGGGACTCTGGAAACACCATATATTTT